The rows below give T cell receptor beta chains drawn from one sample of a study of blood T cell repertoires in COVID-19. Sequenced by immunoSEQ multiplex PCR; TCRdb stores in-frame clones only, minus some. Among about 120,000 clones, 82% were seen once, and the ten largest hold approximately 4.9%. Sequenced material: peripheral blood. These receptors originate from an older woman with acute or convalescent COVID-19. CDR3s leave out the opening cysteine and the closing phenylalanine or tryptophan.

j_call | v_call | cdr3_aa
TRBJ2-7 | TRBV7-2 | ASSTAYEQY
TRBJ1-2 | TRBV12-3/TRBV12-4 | ASSFAAEYGYT
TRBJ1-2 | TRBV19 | ASNSIGTVSPYGYT
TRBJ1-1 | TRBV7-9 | ASSSTGGNTEAF
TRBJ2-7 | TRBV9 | ASSERLGPYEQY
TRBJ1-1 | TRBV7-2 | ASSLLGVRNTEAF
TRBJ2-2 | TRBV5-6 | ASSLTSGGNTGELF
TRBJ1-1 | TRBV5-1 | ASSKNRVGSTEAF
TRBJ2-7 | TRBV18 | ASSPRAGASYEQY
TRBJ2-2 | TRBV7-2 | ASSQRGEVTGELF
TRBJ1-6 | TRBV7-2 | ASTQWGVGGYNSPLH
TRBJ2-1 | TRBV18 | ASSPPGAGNFRNEQF
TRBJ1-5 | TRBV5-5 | ASSLVGGGTGSTQPQH
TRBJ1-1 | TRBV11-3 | ASSGGQGRSNTEAF
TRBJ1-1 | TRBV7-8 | ASSLVVSGSLNTEAF
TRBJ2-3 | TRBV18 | ASSPNEDTQY
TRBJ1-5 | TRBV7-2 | ASSANRGGNQPQH
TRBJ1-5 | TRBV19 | ASSSQGSNQPQH
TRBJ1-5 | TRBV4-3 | ASSQGTGHLGQPQH
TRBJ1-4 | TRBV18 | ASSPRQGNEKLF
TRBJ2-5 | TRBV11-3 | ASSPQFVLAGHQETQY
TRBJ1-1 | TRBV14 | ASSLGQGYTEAF
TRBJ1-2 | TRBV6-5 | ASSETGAPGYT
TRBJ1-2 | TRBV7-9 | ASSLAGGARGPYGYT
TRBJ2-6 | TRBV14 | ASSQGRGAAGANVLT
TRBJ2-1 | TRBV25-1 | ASSEYKLEGYNEQF
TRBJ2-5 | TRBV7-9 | ASSRGTEGETQY
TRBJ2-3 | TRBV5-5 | ASSLGTGQSTDTQY